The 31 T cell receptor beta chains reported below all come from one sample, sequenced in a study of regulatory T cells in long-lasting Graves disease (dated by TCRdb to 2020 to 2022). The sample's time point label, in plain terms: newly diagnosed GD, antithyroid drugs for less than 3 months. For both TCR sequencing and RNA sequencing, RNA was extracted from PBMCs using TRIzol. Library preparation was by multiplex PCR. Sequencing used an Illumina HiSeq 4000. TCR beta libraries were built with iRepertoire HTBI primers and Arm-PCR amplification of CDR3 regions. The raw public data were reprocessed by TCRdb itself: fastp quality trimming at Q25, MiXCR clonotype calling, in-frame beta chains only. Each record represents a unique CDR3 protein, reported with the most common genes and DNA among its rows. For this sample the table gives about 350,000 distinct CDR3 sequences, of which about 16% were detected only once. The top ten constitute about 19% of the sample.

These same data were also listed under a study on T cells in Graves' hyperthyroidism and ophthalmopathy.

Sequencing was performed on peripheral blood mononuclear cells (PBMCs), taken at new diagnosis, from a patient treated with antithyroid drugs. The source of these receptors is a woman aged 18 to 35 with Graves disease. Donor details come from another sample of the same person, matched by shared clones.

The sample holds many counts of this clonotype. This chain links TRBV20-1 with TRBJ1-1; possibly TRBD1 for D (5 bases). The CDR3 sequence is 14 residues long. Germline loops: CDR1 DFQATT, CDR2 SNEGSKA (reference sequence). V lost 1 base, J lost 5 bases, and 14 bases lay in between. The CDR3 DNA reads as TGCAGTGCTAGAGTGATGCCACGGGGGACTGAAGCTTTCTTT. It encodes CSARVMPRGTEAFF.

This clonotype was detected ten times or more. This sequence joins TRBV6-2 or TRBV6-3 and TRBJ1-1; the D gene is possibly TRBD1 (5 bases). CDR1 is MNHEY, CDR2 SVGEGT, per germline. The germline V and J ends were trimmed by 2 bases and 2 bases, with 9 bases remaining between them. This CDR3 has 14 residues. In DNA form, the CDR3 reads TGTGCCAGCAGTTACCGGGGCAGCAACACTGAAGCTTTCTTT. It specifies CASSYRGSNTEAFF.

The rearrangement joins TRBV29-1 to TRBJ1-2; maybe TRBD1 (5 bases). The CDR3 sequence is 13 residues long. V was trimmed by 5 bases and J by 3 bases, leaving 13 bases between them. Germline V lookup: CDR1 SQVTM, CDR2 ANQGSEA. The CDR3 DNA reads TGCAGCGTTCTGAGGCAGGGTGACTATGGCTACACCTTC. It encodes CSVLRQGDYGYTF.

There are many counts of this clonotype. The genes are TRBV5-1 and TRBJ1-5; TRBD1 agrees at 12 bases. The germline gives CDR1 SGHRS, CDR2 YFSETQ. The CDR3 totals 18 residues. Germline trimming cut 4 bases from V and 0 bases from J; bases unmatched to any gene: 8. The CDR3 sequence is CASSPGTGGGGSNQPQHF. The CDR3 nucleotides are TGCGCCAGCAGCCCGGGGACAGGGGGCGGTGGTAGCAATCAGCCCCAGCATTTT.

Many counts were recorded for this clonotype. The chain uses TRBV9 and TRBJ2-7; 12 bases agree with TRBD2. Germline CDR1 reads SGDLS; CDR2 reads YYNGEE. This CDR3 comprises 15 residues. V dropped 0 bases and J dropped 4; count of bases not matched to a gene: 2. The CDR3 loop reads CASSVGLAGVYEQYF. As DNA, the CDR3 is TGTGCCAGCAGCGTAGGACTAGCGGGAGTATACGAGCAGTACTTC.

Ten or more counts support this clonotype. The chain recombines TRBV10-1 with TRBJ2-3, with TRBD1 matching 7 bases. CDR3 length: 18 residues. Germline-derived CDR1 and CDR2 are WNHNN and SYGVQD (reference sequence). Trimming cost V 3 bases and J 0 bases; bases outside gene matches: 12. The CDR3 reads CASSDGTDLILSTDTQYF. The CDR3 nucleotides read TGCGCCAGCAGTGATGGGACAGACCTTATTTTAAGCACAGATACGCAGTATTTT.

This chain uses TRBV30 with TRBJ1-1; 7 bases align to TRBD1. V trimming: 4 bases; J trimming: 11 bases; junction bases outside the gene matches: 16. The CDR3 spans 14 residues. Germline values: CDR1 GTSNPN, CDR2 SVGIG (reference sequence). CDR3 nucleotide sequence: TGTGCCTGGATCGTCCCGGGACAGACCCTTGGGGCTTTCTTT. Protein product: CAWIVPGQTLGAFF.

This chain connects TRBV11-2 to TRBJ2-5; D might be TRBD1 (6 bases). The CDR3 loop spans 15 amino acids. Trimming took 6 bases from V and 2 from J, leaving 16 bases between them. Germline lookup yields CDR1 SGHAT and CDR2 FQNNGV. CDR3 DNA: TGTGCCAGCAGACGTCCGGGACAAGTTCAAGAGACCCAGTACTTC. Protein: CASRRPGQVQETQYF.

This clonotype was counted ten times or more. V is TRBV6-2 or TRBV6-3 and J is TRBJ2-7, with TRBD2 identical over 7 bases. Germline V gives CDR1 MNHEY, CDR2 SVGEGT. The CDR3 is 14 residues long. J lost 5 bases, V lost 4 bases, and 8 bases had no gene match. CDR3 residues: CASSSRGSSDEQYF. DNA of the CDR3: TGTGCCAGCAGTTCACGCGGGAGTAGCGACGAGCAGTACTTC.

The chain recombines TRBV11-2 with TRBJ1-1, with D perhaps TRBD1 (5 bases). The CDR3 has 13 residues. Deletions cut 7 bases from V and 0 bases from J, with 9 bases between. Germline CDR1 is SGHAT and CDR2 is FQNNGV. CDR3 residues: CASTLTVNTEAFF. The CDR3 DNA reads TGTGCCAGCACCTTGACAGTGAACACTGAAGCTTTCTTT.

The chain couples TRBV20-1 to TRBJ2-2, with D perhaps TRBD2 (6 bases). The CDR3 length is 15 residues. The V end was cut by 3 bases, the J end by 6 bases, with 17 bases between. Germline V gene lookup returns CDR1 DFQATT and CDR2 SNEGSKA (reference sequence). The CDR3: CSASLGGPRSGELFF. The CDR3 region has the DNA TGCAGTGCTAGCCTCGGAGGGCCACGTTCCGGGGAGCTGTTTTTT.

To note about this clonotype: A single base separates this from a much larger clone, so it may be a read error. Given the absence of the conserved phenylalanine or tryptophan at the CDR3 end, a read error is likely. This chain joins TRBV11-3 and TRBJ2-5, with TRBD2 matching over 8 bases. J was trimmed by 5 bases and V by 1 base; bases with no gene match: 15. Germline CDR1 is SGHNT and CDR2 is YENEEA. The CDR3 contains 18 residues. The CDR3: CASSLGVTASGRRETQYS. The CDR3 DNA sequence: TGTGCCAGCAGCTTAGGGGTGACTGCCAGCGGGAGACGTGAGACCCAGTACTCC.

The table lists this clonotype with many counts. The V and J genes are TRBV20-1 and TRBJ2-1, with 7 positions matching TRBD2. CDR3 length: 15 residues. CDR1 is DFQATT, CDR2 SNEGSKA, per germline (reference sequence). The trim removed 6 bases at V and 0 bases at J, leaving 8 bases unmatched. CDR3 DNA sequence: TGCAGTGCCGTCCCTCTAGCGGACTCCTACAATGAGCAGTTCTTC. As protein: CSAVPLADSYNEQFF.

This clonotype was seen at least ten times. CDR3 in amino acids: CATSDRTSYNEQFF. CDR3 sequence (DNA): TGTGCCACCAGTGACCGAACATCATACAATGAGCAGTTCTTC. The chain couples TRBV24-1 to TRBJ2-1; D not resolved. CDR1 is KGHDR, CDR2 SFDVKD, per germline. CDR3 length equals 14 residues. V lost 4 bases and J lost 4, with 10 bases in between.

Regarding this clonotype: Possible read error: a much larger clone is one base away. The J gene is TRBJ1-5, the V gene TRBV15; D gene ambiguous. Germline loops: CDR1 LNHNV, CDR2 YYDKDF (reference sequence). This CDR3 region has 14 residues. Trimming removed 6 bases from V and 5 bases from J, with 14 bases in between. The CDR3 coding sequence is TGTGCCACCAGTTCGAGCATCCTCGATCAGCCCCAGCATTTT. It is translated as CATSSSILDQPQHF. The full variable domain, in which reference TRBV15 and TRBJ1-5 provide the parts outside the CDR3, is DAMVIQNPRYQVTQFGKPVTLSCSQTLNHNVMYWYQQKSSQAPKLLFHYYDKDFNNEADTPDNFQSRRPNTSFCFLDIRSPGLGDTAMYLCATSSSILDQPQHFGDGTRLSIL.

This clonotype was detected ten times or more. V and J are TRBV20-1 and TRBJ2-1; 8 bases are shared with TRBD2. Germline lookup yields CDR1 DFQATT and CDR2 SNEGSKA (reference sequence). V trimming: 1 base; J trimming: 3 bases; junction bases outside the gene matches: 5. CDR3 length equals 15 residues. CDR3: CSARVFSGNYNEQFF. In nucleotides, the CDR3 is TGCAGTGCTAGAGTCTTTAGCGGGAACTACAATGAGCAGTTCTTC.

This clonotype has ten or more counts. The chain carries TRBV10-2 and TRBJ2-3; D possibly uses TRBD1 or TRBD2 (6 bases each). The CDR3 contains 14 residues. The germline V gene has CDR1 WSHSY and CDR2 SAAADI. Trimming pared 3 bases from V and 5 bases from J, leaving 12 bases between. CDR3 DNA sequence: TGCGCCAGCAGTGATCAGGGGAGGAGAGATACGCAGTATTTT. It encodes CASSDQGRRDTQYF.

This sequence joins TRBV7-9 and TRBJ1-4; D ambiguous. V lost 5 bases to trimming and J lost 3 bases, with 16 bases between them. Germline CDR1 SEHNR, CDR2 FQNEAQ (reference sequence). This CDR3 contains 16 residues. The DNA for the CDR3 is TGTGCCAGCAGCCCACAGACTGCCGGCTCTAATGAAAAACTGTTTTTT. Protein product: CASSPQTAGSNEKLFF.

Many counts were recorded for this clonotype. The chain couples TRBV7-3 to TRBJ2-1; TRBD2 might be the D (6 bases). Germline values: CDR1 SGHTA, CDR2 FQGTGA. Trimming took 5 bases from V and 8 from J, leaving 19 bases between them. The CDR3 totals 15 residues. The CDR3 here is CASSRPPGGPHEQFF. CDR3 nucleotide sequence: TGTGCCAGCAGCCGGCCTCCCGGAGGGCCCCATGAGCAGTTCTTC.

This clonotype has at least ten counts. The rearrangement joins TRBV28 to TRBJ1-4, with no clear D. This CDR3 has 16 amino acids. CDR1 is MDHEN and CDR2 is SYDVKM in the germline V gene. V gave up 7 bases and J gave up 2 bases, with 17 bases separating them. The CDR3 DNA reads TGTGCCAGCACGGTTACGGGTCTGAGGACTAATGAAAAACTGTTTTTT. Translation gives CASTVTGLRTNEKLFF.

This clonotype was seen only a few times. The CDR3 region is CASSLRDRVDEQYF. The CDR3 nucleotides are TGTGCCAGCAGCTTAAGGGACAGGGTTGATGAGCAGTACTTC. This chain joins TRBV7-9 and TRBJ2-7; TRBD1 matches at 9 bases. The V segment lost 2 bases and the J segment 7 bases; nucleotides outside the gene matches: 6. Germline loops: CDR1 SEHNR, CDR2 FQNEAQ (reference sequence). The CDR3 spans 14 residues. Full variable domain (rest looked up from reference TRBV7-9 and TRBJ2-7): DTGVSQNPRHKITKRGQNVTFRCDPISEHNRLYWYRQTLGQGPEFLTYFQNEAQLEKSRLLSDRFSAERPKGSFSTLEIQRTEQGDSAMYLCASSLRDRVDEQYFGPGTRLTVT.

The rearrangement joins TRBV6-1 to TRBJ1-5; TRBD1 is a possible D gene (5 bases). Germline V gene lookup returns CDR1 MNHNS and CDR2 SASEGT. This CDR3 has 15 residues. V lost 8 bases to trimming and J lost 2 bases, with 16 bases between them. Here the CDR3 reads CASGGPRDGNQPQHF. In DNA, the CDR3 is TGTGCCAGCGGTGGGCCCAGGGATGGCAATCAGCCCCAGCATTTT.

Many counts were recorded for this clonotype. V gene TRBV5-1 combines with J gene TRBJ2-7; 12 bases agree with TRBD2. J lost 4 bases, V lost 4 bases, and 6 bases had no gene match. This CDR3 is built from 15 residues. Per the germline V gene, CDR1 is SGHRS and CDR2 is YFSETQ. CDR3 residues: CASSGLAGTQYEQYF. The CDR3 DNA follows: TGCGCCAGCAGCGGACTAGCGGGGACCCAATACGAGCAGTACTTC.

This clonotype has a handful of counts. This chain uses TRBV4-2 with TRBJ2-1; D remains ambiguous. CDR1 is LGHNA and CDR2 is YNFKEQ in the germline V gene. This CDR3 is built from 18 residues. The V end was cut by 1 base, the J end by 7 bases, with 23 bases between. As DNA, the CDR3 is TGTGCCAGCAGCCAAGGTCTAGGGCTAGACTCTTTGATGAATGAGCAGTTCTTC. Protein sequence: CASSQGLGLDSLMNEQFF.

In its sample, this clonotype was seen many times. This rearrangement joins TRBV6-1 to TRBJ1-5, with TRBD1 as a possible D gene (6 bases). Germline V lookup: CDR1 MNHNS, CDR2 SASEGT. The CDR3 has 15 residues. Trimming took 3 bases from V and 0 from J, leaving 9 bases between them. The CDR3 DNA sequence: TGTGCCAGCAGTGAGGGGACACGTAGCAATCAGCCCCAGCATTTT. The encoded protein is CASSEGTRSNQPQHF.

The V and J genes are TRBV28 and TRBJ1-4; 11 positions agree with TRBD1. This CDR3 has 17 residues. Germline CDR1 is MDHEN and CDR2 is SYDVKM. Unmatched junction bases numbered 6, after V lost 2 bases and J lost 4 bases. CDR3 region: CASSLRTGGVNNEKLFF. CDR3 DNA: TGTGCCAGCAGTTTAAGGACAGGGGGCGTTAATAATGAAAAACTGTTTTTT. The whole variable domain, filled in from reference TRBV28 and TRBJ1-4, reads DVKVTQSSRYLVKRTGEKVFLECVQDMDHENMFWYRQDPGLGLRLIYFSYDVKMKEKGDIPEGYSVSREKKERFSLILESASTNQTSMYLCASSLRTGGVNNEKLFFGSGTQLSVL.

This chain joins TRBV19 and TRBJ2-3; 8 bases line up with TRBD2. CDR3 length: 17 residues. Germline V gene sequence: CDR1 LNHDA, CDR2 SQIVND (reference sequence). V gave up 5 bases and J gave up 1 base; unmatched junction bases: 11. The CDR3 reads CASSPAQGAGGTDTQYF. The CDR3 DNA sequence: TGTGCCAGTAGTCCCGCCCAGGGAGCGGGAGGCACAGATACGCAGTATTTT.

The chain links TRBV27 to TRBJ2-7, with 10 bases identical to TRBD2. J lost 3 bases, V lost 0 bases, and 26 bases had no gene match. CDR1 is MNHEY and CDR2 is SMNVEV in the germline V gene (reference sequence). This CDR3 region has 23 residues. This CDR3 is CASSLSIRASGERGGAAVYEQYF. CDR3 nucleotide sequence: TGTGCCAGCAGTTTATCGATCCGGGCGTCAGGGGAGCGGGGGGGAGCAGCAGTCTACGAGCAGTACTTC.

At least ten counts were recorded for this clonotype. The CDR3 DNA reads TGCGCCAGCAGCTCCGGGACAGAGTACGACAATGAGCAGTTCTTC. It yields the protein CASSSGTEYDNEQFF. V is TRBV5-1 and J is TRBJ2-1, with 7 bases matching TRBD1. The trim removed 3 bases at V and 5 bases at J, leaving 8 bases unmatched. The germline V gene has CDR1 SGHRS and CDR2 YFSETQ. The CDR3 totals 15 residues.

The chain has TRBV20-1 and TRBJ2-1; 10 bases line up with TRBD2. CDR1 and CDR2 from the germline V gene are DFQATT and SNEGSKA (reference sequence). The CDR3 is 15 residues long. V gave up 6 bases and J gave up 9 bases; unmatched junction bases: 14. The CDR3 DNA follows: TGCAGTGCAAAGAATCTCAGCGGGGGGGCCATTGAGCAGTTCTTC. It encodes CSAKNLSGGAIEQFF.

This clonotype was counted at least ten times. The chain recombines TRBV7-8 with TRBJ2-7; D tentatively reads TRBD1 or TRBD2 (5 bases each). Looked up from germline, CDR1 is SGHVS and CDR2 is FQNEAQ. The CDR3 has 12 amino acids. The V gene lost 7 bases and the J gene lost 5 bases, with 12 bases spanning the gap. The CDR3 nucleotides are TGTGCCAGCACCCTGGTGGGGGACGAGCAGTACTTC. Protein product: CASTLVGDEQYF.